This T cell receptor (beta chain) was found in a study of somatic mutations in cytotoxic T cells in rheumatoid arthritis. Only in-frame clones appear in the TCRdb table, and some are missing; sequencing was by immunoSEQ multiplex PCR. This table has about 9,000 clones, approximately 79% appearing once. Overall study findings and caveats: Rheumatoid arthritis patients showed slight TRBV07 underrepresentation, and this was not adjusted for multiple comparisons. It was in rheumatoid arthritis patients, but not in healthy controls, that CD8+ clonality increased with age.

The germline V gene has CDR1 SGHNT and CDR2 YENEEA. V was clipped by 3 bases and J by 2 bases, with 5 bases between them. The CDR3 loop spans 12 amino acids. Only one count was recorded for this clone. Its target is unknown. Flow cytometry was used to check the purity of CD4+ and CD8+ cells, which had been isolated by positive magnetic bead selection. This sequence was found in an adult with rheumatoid arthritis. The material sequenced was CD8+ T cells sorted from blood. The chain recombines TRBV11-3 with TRBJ2-7; no reliable D call. The CDR3 here is CASSFLPYEQYF. DNA for the CDR3: TGTGCCAGCAGCTTCCTTCCCTACGAGCAGTACTTC.